These 7 T cell receptor beta chains were all obtained from the same sample, sequenced in a study of T cells in Graves' hyperthyroidism and ophthalmopathy. RNA transcripts yielded amplified TCR beta CDR3 regions. The HTBI primer set drove a first-round RT-PCR of the TCR CDR3. One entry per CDR3 protein results from TCRdb running MiXCR on the multiplex PCR reads. Of 500,000 or so distinct CDR3 sequences listed, approximately 16% were seen once; the top ten hold approximately 30%. Material for sequencing was blood. These receptors all come from a woman in her 30s with Graves' ophthalmopathy.

This clonotype was recorded at least ten times. Germline and junction disagree at one end, which may indicate a read error. V gene TRBV5-1 combines with J gene TRBJ2-1, with D possibly being TRBD2 (6 bases). The CDR3 extends over 13 amino acids. From germline, CDR1 is SGHRS and CDR2 YFSETQ. Written as DNA, the CDR3 is TGTGCCAGCTCACTTGGACTAAACAATGAGCAGTTCTTC. This translates into CASSLGLNNEQFF.

The chain carries TRBV7-2 and TRBJ1-4; D not resolved. Trimming stripped 2 bases from V and 8 bases from J, with 9 bases between. The CDR3 extends over 13 amino acids. The germline gives CDR1 SGHTA, CDR2 FQGNSA. The CDR3 reads CASSLYSGEKLFF. DNA of the CDR3: TGTGCCAGCAGCTTATACAGCGGGGAAAAACTGTTTTTT.

This clonotype was observed many times. The CDR3 spells CASSFQEGNEQFF. The CDR3, as DNA: TGTGCCAGCAGCTTTCAGGAAGGTAATGAGCAGTTCTTC. V usage is TRBV7-6 and J usage is TRBJ2-1; D gene unclear. V was cut by 3 bases and J by 7 bases, with 10 bases left in between. The CDR3 length is 13 residues. Germline CDR1 SGHVS, CDR2 FNYEAQ.

Worth noting for this clonotype: As the CDR3 is not closed by the conserved phenylalanine or tryptophan, this likely results from a read error. This chain joins TRBV15 and TRBJ2-7, with D unclear. CDR3 length: 13 residues. Trimming stripped 3 bases from V and 2 bases from J, with 8 bases between. Germline V gene data show CDR1 as LNHNV and CDR2 as YYDKDF (reference sequence). The CDR3 is CATSRGRTYEQYL. The DNA of the CDR3 is TGTGCCACCAGCAGGGGCAGAACCTACGAGCAGTACCTC.

Many counts were recorded for this clonotype. The chain links TRBV6-2 or TRBV6-3 to TRBJ2-7, with 11 bases matching TRBD2. The CDR3 covers 15 residues. Trimming at V came to 6 bases and at J to 4 bases, leaving 8 bases not matched to a gene. Looked up from germline, CDR1 is MNHEY and CDR2 is SVGEGT. The CDR3 DNA sequence: TGTGCCAGCAGACGAACTAGCGGGAGTTTTTACGAGCAGTACTTC. Translating it yields CASRRTSGSFYEQYF.

This clonotype was seen at least ten times. V usage is TRBV15 and J usage is TRBJ2-7; D call uncertain. CDR3 length: 13 residues. V was trimmed by 1 base and J by 4 bases, leaving 8 bases between them. Germline loops: CDR1 LNHNV, CDR2 YYDKDF (reference sequence). The CDR3 bases are TGTGCCACCAGCAGAGCTTTTGGTTACGAGCAGTACTTC. Translated: CATSRAFGYEQYF.

This clonotype was counted many times. The V gene is TRBV27, the J gene TRBJ1-2, with TRBD1 matching 8 bases. This CDR3 is 16 amino acids long. The J segment lost 1 base and the V segment lost 5 bases, leaving 9 bases of the junction unmatched. The germline V gene has CDR1 MNHEY and CDR2 SMNVEV (reference sequence). The CDR3 spells CASSPGTGQNNYGYTF. CDR3 coding DNA: TGTGCCAGCAGTCCCGGGACAGGACAAAATAACTATGGCTACACCTTC.